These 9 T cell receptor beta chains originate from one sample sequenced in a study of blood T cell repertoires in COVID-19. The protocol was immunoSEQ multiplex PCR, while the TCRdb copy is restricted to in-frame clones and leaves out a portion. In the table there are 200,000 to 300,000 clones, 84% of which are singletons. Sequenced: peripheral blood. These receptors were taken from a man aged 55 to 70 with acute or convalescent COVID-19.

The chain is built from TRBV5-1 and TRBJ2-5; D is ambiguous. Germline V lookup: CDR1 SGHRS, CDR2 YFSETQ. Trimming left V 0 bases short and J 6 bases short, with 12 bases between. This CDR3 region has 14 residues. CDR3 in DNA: TGCGCCAGCAGCTTGGGAGGTGAGACCCAGACCCAGTACTTC. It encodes CASSLGGETQTQYF.

CDR3 residues: CASSLAGLAGSHEQFF. The CDR3 DNA reads TGCGCCAGCAGCTTGGCCGGGCTAGCGGGATCCCATGAGCAGTTCTTC. V gene TRBV5-1 combines with J gene TRBJ2-1; 9 bases are a match to TRBD2. Losses at the gene ends were 0 bases for V and 8 bases for J; bases not matched to a gene: 9. CDR3 length: 16 amino acids. CDR1 is SGHRS and CDR2 is YFSETQ in the germline V gene.

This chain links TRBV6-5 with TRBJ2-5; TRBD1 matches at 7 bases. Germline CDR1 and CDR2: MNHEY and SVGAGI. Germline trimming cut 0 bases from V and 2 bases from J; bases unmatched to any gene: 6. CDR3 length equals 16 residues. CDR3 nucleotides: TGTGCCAGCAGTTACTCAAACAGGGGATGGCAAGAGACCCAGTACTTC. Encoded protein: CASSYSNRGWQETQYF.

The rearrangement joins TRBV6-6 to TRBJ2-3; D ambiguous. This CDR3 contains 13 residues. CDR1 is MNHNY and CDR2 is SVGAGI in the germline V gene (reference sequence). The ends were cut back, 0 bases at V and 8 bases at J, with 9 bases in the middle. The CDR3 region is CASSYSGAGTQYF. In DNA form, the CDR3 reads TGTGCCAGCAGTTACTCGGGTGCAGGTACGCAGTATTTT.

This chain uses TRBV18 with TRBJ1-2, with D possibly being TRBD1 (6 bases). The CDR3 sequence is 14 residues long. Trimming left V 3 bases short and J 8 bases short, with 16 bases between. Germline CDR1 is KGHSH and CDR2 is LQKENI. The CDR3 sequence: CASSPGAGREGYTF. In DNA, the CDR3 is TGTGCCAGCTCACCGGGGGCAGGGCGCGAGGGCTACACCTTC.

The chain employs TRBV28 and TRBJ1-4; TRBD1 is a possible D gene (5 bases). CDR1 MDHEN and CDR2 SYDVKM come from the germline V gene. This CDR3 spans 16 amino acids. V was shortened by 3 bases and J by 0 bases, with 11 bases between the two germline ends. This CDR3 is CASSFGRDATNEKLFF. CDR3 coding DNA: TGTGCCAGCAGTTTTGGCAGGGATGCAACTAATGAAAAACTGTTTTTT.

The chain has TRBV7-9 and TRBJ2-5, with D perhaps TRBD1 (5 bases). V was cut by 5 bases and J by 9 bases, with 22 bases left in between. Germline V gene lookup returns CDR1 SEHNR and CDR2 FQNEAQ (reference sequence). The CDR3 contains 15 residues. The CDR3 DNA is TGTGCCAGCAGCCTCACGGACGGGTCAACACAGGCCCAGTACTTC. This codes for CASSLTDGSTQAQYF.

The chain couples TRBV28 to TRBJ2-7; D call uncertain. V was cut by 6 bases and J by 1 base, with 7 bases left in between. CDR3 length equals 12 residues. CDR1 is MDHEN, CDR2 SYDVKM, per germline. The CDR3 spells CASRARSYEQYF. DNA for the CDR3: TGTGCCAGCAGAGCTAGGTCCTACGAGCAGTACTTC.

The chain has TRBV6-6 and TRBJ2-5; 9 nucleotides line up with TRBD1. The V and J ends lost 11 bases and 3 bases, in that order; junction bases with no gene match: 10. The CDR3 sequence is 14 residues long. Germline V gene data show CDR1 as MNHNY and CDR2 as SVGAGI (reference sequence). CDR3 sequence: CAGNSQGAEETQYF. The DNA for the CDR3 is TGTGCCGGAAACTCACAGGGGGCGGAAGAGACCCAGTACTTC.